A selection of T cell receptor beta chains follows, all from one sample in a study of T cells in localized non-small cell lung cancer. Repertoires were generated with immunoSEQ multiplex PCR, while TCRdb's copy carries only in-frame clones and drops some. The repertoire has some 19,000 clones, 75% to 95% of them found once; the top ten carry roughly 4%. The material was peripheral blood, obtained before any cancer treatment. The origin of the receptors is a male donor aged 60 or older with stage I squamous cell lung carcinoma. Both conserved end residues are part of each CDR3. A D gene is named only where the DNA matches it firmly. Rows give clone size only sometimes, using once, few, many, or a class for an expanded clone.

TGTGCCAGCTCACCACCCGGGACAGAAAACTACGAGCAGTACTTC | CASSPPGTENYEQYF | TRBV18 | TRBD1 | TRBJ2-7 | few
TGCGCCAGCAGCCGGGCGTCCCCGGCTCCCCGTAGCACAGATACGCAGTATTTT | CASSRASPAPRSTDTQYF | TRBV4-1 | - | TRBJ2-3 | -
TGTGCCTGGAGTGGGGGCGCGAATCAGCCCCAGCATTTT | CAWSGGANQPQHF | TRBV30 | - | TRBJ1-5 | few
TGTGCCAGCAGTGAACGGGGCTACTACGAGCAGTACTTC | CASSERGYYEQYF | TRBV6-1 | - | TRBJ2-7 | -
TGTGCCAGCAGCCCAGGACAAACGGGAAACACCATATATTTT | CASSPGQTGNTIYF | TRBV7-2 | - | TRBJ1-3 | -
TGTGCCAGCAGACTGACTAGCGGGAGGGGGCAGTACTTC | CASRLTSGRGQYF | TRBV27 | TRBD2 | TRBJ2-7 | -
TGTGCCAGCAGCTTGGGAGACAGGGATTACTCCTACGAGCAGTACTTC | CASSLGDRDYSYEQYF | TRBV5-8 | TRBD1 | TRBJ2-7 | -
TGTGCCAGCGGGGGGTTGATTGGAGGGCAGTACTTC | CASGGLIGGQYF | TRBV6-5 | - | TRBJ2-7 | -
TGCGCCAGCAGCCAAGCGTCGCTGGGGTATGAGCAGTTCTTC | CASSQASLGYEQFF | TRBV4-1 | - | TRBJ2-1 | -
TGTGCCATCAGCGGTACAGTCTCTGGGGCCAACGTCCTGACTTTC | CAISGTVSGANVLTF | TRBV10-3 | - | TRBJ2-6 | -
TGTGCCAGCAGCTTAGCGGGCTCTGGAAACACCATATATTTT | CASSLAGSGNTIYF | TRBV11-2 | - | TRBJ1-3 | few
TGTGCCAGCAGCCAAGAACCCCCAGGGGCCGAGGACAAAAACATTCAGTACTTC | CASSQEPPGAEDKNIQYF | TRBV4-2 | - | TRBJ2-4 | -
TGTGCCAGCAGCTTAGGCCTGGCTAGCGGGAGTGGTCATGAGCAGTTCTTC | CASSLGLASGSGHEQFF | TRBV13 | TRBD2 | TRBJ2-1 | few
TGTGCCACCAGCAGAGATCGGGGGGTGGGCACAGATACGCAGTATTTT | CATSRDRGVGTDTQYF | TRBV15 | TRBD2 | TRBJ2-3 | -
TGTGCCAGCAGTGGGGGCGGGAGGGCCAGCTCCTACAATGAGCAGTTCTTC | CASSGGGRASSYNEQFF | TRBV2 | TRBD2 | TRBJ2-1 | once
TGTGCCAGCAGCAGTGAAGCGGGAGGGAGCTCCTACGAGCAGTACTTC | CASSSEAGGSSYEQYF | TRBV28 | TRBD2 | TRBJ2-7 | -
TGTGCCAGCAGTTTGCTTGCCCGGGACAGCTCTGGGGCCAACGTCCTGACTTTC | CASSLLARDSSGANVLTF | TRBV27 | TRBD1 | TRBJ2-6 | -
TGTGCCAGCAGCTTGGAGGCCGGTTCTAGCACAGATACGCAGTATTTT | CASSLEAGSSTDTQYF | TRBV5-8 | - | TRBJ2-3 | -
TGTGCCAGCAGGCTACACAGGGAGGATATCTACGAGCAGTACTTC | CASRLHREDIYEQYF | TRBV2 | - | TRBJ2-7 | -
TGCGCCAGCAGCTCCCGGGCCGACAATTATGGCTACACCTTC | CASSSRADNYGYTF | TRBV5-1 | - | TRBJ1-2 | few
TGCGCCAGCAGCCAAGAGGTATCGGGGACCGGCTACACCTTC | CASSQEVSGTGYTF | TRBV4-3 | - | TRBJ1-2 | -
TGTGCCAGCTCATCTCTCGTAGCACAGAGCATTTTAGGGACTGAAGCTTTCTTT | CASSSLVAQSILGTEAFF | TRBV18 | - | TRBJ1-1 | -
TGTGCCAGCAGCTTGGAACAGGGGACAGATACGCAGTATTTT | CASSLEQGTDTQYF | TRBV7-7 | TRBD1 | TRBJ2-3 | -
TGTGCCAGCAGTCCCGGACTGGGTATGAGAACTGAAGCTTTCTTT | CASSPGLGMRTEAFF | TRBV28 | - | TRBJ1-1 | -
TGTGCCAGCAGCCCCCCGCGCCGGGTAGGGGTGGGGAACACTGAAGCTTTCTTT | CASSPPRRVGVGNTEAFF | TRBV14 | - | TRBJ1-1 | -
TGTGCCAGCAGCTTAGGGACAGACATGGGCGAGCAGTACTTC | CASSLGTDMGEQYF | TRBV7-9 | - | TRBJ2-7 | -
TGTGCCATCAGCGGCTCGTCAGTGGTAGCGGGAGTGGTCGATGAGCAGTTCTTC | CAISGSSVVAGVVDEQFF | TRBV10-3 | TRBD2 | TRBJ2-1 | -
TGTGCCAGCAGCTTAGGAGGGAGCGCCGGGGAGCTGTTTTTT | CASSLGGSAGELFF | TRBV5-4 | - | TRBJ2-2 | -
TGTGCCAGCAGCGTAGGGAACCCCACTACCTACGAGCAGTACTTC | CASSVGNPTTYEQYF | TRBV9 | - | TRBJ2-7 | -
TGTGCCAGCAGCGTTAGCGGGTTAACAGATACGCAGTATTTT | CASSVSGLTDTQYF | TRBV7-2 | TRBD2 | TRBJ2-3 | -
TGCAGCGTAGCCCAGGGCCAGGGGGCGTTCAGTGAACTGTTTTTT | CSVAQGQGAFSELFF | TRBV29-1 | TRBD1 | TRBJ1-4 | few
TGTGCCAGCAGTGGCCGGGACAACGCCAAAAACATTCAGTACTTC | CASSGRDNAKNIQYF | TRBV2 | - | TRBJ2-4 | -
TGCGCCAGCAGCTTGAACGACCAGGGGACCAAGTACTTC | CASSLNDQGTKYF | TRBV5-1 | - | TRBJ2-5 | -